Listed here are 23 T cell receptor beta chains from one sample, sequenced in a study of T cell repertoires in cytomegalovirus infection (dated by TCRdb to between 2019 and 2020). Which antigens these TCRs recognize remains unknown. Reads for this sample came from an Illumina HiSeq 1500. The public reads were quality trimmed at Q25 with fastp and then assembled into clones with MiXCR by TCRdb, keeping productive beta chains. Rows matching on CDR3 protein sequence are summarized as one entry with the most common DNA and genes. Within this sample are fewer than 650,000 distinct CDR3 sequences, with approximately 40% of them counted one time only. Jointly, the top ten make up 40% to 60% of the sample. This specimen's treatment or condition label, interpreted: in vitro stimulation with specific CMV peptide epitopes to enrich CMV-specific T cells. Sequenced material: cultured PBMCs, taken from culture after CMV antigen stimulation. These receptors all stem from a human donor in good health (CMV status not recorded). Some clones in this sample may be carry-over from other donors' samples.

This clonotype showed up just a few times. The V call is TRBV7-2, the J call TRBJ1-1, with D maybe TRBD1 (5 bases). V shed 1 base and J shed 4 bases, with 10 bases lying between them. Germline V gene lookup returns CDR1 SGHTA and CDR2 FQGNSA. This CDR3 has 14 amino acids. The CDR3 region has the DNA TGTGCCAGCAGCTTAGTTCCAGGGCCCACTGAAGCTTTCTTT. It specifies CASSLVPGPTEAFF. The entire variable domain, with the rest obtained from reference TRBV7-2 and TRBJ1-1, is as follows: GAGVSQSPSNKVTEKGKDVELRCDPISGHTALYWYRQSLGQGLEFLIYFQGNSAPDKSGLPSDRFSAERTGGSVSTLTIQRTQQEDSAVYLCASSLVPGPTEAFFGQGTRLTVV.

J is TRBJ2-7 and V is TRBV28, with 9 bases fitting TRBD1. This CDR3 is built from 16 residues. Germline lookup yields CDR1 MDHEN and CDR2 SYDVKM. Losses at the gene ends were 4 bases for V and 2 bases for J; bases not matched to a gene: 9. The CDR3 sequence is CASSSSRDRATYEQYF. The CDR3 nucleotides are TGTGCCAGCAGTTCGTCCCGGGACAGGGCTACCTACGAGCAGTACTTC.

The chain employs TRBV20-1 and TRBJ2-1, with a tentative D call TRBD1 (6 bases). The germline V gene encodes CDR1 DFQATT and CDR2 SNEGSKA (reference sequence). V lost 7 bases to trimming and J lost 2 bases, with 12 bases between them. The CDR3 runs to 13 residues. The CDR3, as DNA: TGCAGTGTAAGGGGGTCCACCTACAATGAGCAGTTCTTC. Translation gives CSVRGSTYNEQFF.

This clonotype has only a few counts. This chain joins TRBV19 and TRBJ2-1; 10 bases match TRBD2. CDR3 length equals 15 residues. V trimming: 5 bases; J trimming: 7 bases; junction bases outside the gene matches: 8. Germline CDR1 LNHDA, CDR2 SQIVND (reference sequence). DNA of the CDR3: TGTGCCAGTAGTGAGGGAGTAGCGGGAGGAAATGAGCAGTTCTTC. Protein product: CASSEGVAGGNEQFF.

This clonotype was seen a handful of times. The CDR3 reads CASSDSLWDTIYF. CDR3 coding DNA: TGTGCCAGCAGTGATAGCCTGTGGGACACCATATATTTT. This rearrangement joins TRBV6-1 to TRBJ1-3; no definite D call. The V gene lost 3 bases and the J gene lost 8 bases, with 11 bases spanning the gap. The CDR3 has 13 amino acids. Per the germline V gene, CDR1 is MNHNS and CDR2 is SASEGT.

J is TRBJ2-5 and V is TRBV7-6; D is possibly TRBD1 (6 bases). The V end was cut by 4 bases, the J end by 0 bases, with 15 bases between. Germline V gives CDR1 SGHVS, CDR2 FNYEAQ. CDR3 size: 16 residues. The CDR3 DNA reads TGTGCCAGCAGCTCAGGGTTCGACAGGTACCAAGAGACCCAGTACTTC. Protein sequence: CASSSGFDRYQETQYF.

This clonotype was recorded many times. The V gene is TRBV7-2, the J gene TRBJ1-1, with a possible D match to TRBD1 (5 bases). Trimming took off 5 bases at V and 11 bases at J, with 18 bases between the two ends. The CDR3 is 13 residues long. CDR1 SGHTA and CDR2 FQGNSA come from the germline V gene. DNA of the CDR3: TGTGCCAGCAGCGGGAGGGGCGGGGAGCGGGCTTTCTTT. Translation gives CASSGRGGERAFF. The variable domain in full, with the rest retrieved from reference TRBV7-2 and TRBJ1-1, is GAGVSQSPSNKVTEKGKDVELRCDPISGHTALYWYRQSLGQGLEFLIYFQGNSAPDKSGLPSDRFSAERTGGSVSTLTIQRTQQEDSAVYLCASSGRGGERAFFGQGTRLTVV.

The chain recombines TRBV11-2 with TRBJ2-1; D is ambiguous. The CDR3 runs to 13 residues. Germline loops: CDR1 SGHAT, CDR2 FQNNGV. The ends were cut back, 5 bases at V and 8 bases at J, with 13 bases in the middle. CDR3 sequence reads: CASSPLLTDEQFF. In nucleotides, the CDR3 is TGTGCCAGCAGCCCCCTCCTGACGGATGAGCAGTTCTTC.

This clonotype was seen a few times. The chain couples TRBV6-1 to TRBJ2-5; possible D gene TRBD2, 6 bases. This CDR3 region has 13 residues. The V end was cut by 4 bases, the J end by 5 bases, with 11 bases between. Germline V gene sequence: CDR1 MNHNS, CDR2 SASEGT. The CDR3 sequence: CASSVSGGETQYF. CDR3 nucleotide sequence: TGTGCCAGCAGTGTGAGCGGAGGGGAGACCCAGTACTTC.

This chain uses TRBV4-2 with TRBJ1-4; D remains unclear. Trimming took off 4 bases at V and 7 bases at J, with 7 bases between the two ends. CDR1 is LGHNA, CDR2 YNFKEQ, per germline. The CDR3 extends over 12 amino acids. In nucleotides, the CDR3 is TGTGCCAGCAGCCCGTTGGGTGAAAAACTGTTTTTT. Amino acid sequence: CASSPLGEKLFF.

This clonotype has more than one count but fewer than ten. The CDR3, as DNA: TGTGCCAGCAGCCGTGGAGGTCGTGAAGCTTTCTTT. It is translated as CASSRGGREAFF. The rearrangement uses TRBV27 and TRBJ1-1; the D is unclear. CDR1 is MNHEY and CDR2 is SMNVEV in the germline V gene (reference sequence). Trimming pared 6 bases from V and 7 bases from J, leaving 12 bases between. The CDR3 runs to 12 residues.

The rearrangement uses TRBV27 and TRBJ1-6; D gene ambiguous. This CDR3 is built from 15 residues. Trimming pared 7 bases from V and 5 bases from J, leaving 15 bases between. Per the germline V gene, CDR1 is MNHEY and CDR2 is SMNVEV (reference sequence). The CDR3 here is CASKAAYLDNSPLHF. DNA of the CDR3: TGTGCCAGCAAGGCGGCGTACCTTGATAATTCACCCCTCCACTTT.

The DNA of the CDR3 is TGTGCCAGTACCACCGGGACCTTACTCGGCACCATATATTTT. Residues: CASTTGTLLGTIYF. The rearrangement uses TRBV19 and TRBJ1-3; perhaps TRBD1 as D (5 bases). Trimming removed 7 bases at V and 9 bases at J, with 19 bases between. Germline-derived CDR1 and CDR2 are LNHDA and SQIVND (reference sequence). The length of the CDR3 is 14 residues.

The chain is built from TRBV9 and TRBJ2-3; D unresolved. Trimming left V 0 bases short and J 1 base short, with 3 bases between. CDR1 and CDR2 from the germline V gene are SGDLS and YYNGEE. The CDR3 contains 13 residues. DNA of the CDR3: TGTGCCAGCAGCGTAGTCGGCACAGATACGCAGTATTTT. As protein: CASSVVGTDTQYF.

This clonotype was detected a few times. This sequence joins TRBV7-9 and TRBJ1-1; maybe TRBD1 (5 bases). V was clipped by 5 bases and J by 1 base, with 11 bases between them. CDR1 and CDR2 from the germline V gene are SEHNR and FQNEAQ (reference sequence). This CDR3 region has 14 residues. The CDR3 sequence is CASSGGTGNTEAFF. CDR3 sequence (DNA): TGTGCCAGCAGCGGGGGGACGGGGAACACTGAAGCTTTCTTT. Full variable domain (missing parts from reference TRBV7-9 and TRBJ1-1): DTGVSQNPRHKITKRGQNVTFRCDPISEHNRLYWYRQTLGQGPEFLTYFQNEAQLEKSRLLSDRFSAERPKGSFSTLEIQRTEQGDSAMYLCASSGGTGNTEAFFGQGTRLTVV.

This clonotype was detected a few times. The V and J genes are TRBV7-8 and TRBJ2-1; D not certain. Germline V CDR1 and CDR2: SGHVS, FQNEAQ. With 7 bases removed from V and 3 bases from J, the gap between germline ends came to 13 bases. The CDR3 is made up of 14 amino acids. CDR3 in DNA: TGTGCCAGCACCACTATAGGGATCTACAATGAGCAGTTCTTC. Protein sequence: CASTTIGIYNEQFF. Drawing the rest from reference TRBV7-8 and TRBJ2-1, the complete variable domain is GAGVSQSPRYKVAKRGQDVALRCDPISGHVSLFWYQQALGQGPEFLTYFQNEAQLDKSGLPSDRFFAERPEGSVSTLKIQRTQQEDSAVYLCASTTIGIYNEQFFGPGTRLTVL.

This clonotype was seen a handful of times. The rearrangement joins TRBV19 to TRBJ2-1, with TRBD2 matching over 7 bases. Trimming removed 5 bases from V and 2 bases from J; junction bases left unmatched: 3. CDR1 is LNHDA, CDR2 SQIVND, per germline (reference sequence). The CDR3 contains 14 residues. The CDR3 sequence: CASSRREPYNEQFF. The CDR3 DNA reads TGTGCCAGTAGTCGGCGGGAGCCCTACAATGAGCAGTTCTTC.

The rearrangement links TRBV4-1 to TRBJ1-3; D uncertain. Germline-derived CDR1 and CDR2 are MGHRA and YSYEKL. V was pared by 1 base and J by 1 base, with 8 bases between. This CDR3 comprises 15 residues. The CDR3 here is CASSQAGSSGNTIYF. CDR3 bases: TGCGCCAGCAGCCAAGCCGGGAGTTCTGGAAACACCATATATTTT.

This chain uses TRBV7-2 with TRBJ2-7; 14 nucleotides align to TRBD2. The junction had 6 bases not matched to a gene; V was cut back by 5 bases and J by 3 bases. The germline V gene has CDR1 SGHTA and CDR2 FQGNSA. This CDR3 comprises 16 residues. The CDR3 DNA sequence: TGTGCCAGCAGCCCCCCGACTAGCGGGAGGGTCTACGAGCAGTACTTC. It codes for CASSPPTSGRVYEQYF.

The rearrangement uses TRBV7-6 and TRBJ1-4; TRBD1 is a possible D gene (6 bases). The CDR3 loop spans 13 amino acids. Trimming took 5 bases from V and 6 from J, leaving 10 bases between them. Germline values: CDR1 SGHVS, CDR2 FNYEAQ. This CDR3 reads CASSARQDEKLFF. The DNA of the CDR3 is TGTGCCAGCAGCGCAAGACAGGATGAAAAACTGTTTTTT.

The chain employs TRBV4-3 and TRBJ1-6, with D maybe TRBD1 (6 bases). This CDR3 spans 15 amino acids. Looked up from germline, CDR1 is LGHNA and CDR2 is YSLEER. The V gene lost 0 bases and the J gene lost 7 bases, with 10 bases spanning the gap. Written as DNA, the CDR3 is TGCGCCAGCAGCCAAGAGGGCGGACAGAATTCACCCCTCCACTTT. Protein sequence: CASSQEGGQNSPLHF.

This rearrangement joins TRBV6-1 to TRBJ1-1; TRBD1 matches 7 bases. This CDR3 is 15 amino acids long. Germline loops: CDR1 MNHNS, CDR2 SASEGT. The junction had 10 bases not matched to a gene; V was cut back by 6 bases and J by 3 bases. CDR3 protein: CASRPTGFWDTEAFF. The CDR3 DNA is TGTGCCAGCAGGCCGACAGGGTTCTGGGACACTGAAGCTTTCTTT.

CDR3 DNA: TGTGCCAGCAGCCTCTTCGGCGGGGGGGCGTGGGATACGCAGTATTTT. This translates into CASSLFGGGAWDTQYF. The chain is built from TRBV6-1 and TRBJ2-3; 9 bases are shared with TRBD2. The CDR3 loop spans 16 amino acids. V was pared by 6 bases and J by 6 bases, with 13 bases of the junction left unmatched. In germline, CDR1 is MNHNS, CDR2 SASEGT.